This TCR beta chain was profiled in a study of cytomegalovirus exposure and HLA in healthy donors. Points from the study as a whole: Follow-up analysis found HLA locus-dependent TCR association rates, highest for DRB1 and lowest for HLA-C.

The germline V and J ends were trimmed by 5 bases and 9 bases, with 20 bases remaining between them. Per the germline V gene, CDR1 is SEHNR and CDR2 is FQNEAQ (reference sequence). CDR3 size: 14 residues. For this clone: The target antigen is unknown.

A multiplex PCR was run with 60 Vbeta primers and 13 Jbeta primers. Clones were sequenced by immunoSEQ multiplex PCR, and TCRdb holds only the in-frame ones, with some missing. The repertoire has 90,000 to 110,000 clones, around 73% of them found once; the top ten carry roughly 8%. The TCR was taken from a man between 40 and 49 years old in good health and CMV-seronegative. This chain connects TRBV7-9 to TRBJ2-7; D perhaps matches TRBD1 (6 bases). Sample: PBMCs. The chain's CDR3 is CASSPDTTGSGQYF. CDR3 sequence (DNA): TGTGCCAGCAGCCCCGACACAACAGGGAGCGGGCAGTACTTC.